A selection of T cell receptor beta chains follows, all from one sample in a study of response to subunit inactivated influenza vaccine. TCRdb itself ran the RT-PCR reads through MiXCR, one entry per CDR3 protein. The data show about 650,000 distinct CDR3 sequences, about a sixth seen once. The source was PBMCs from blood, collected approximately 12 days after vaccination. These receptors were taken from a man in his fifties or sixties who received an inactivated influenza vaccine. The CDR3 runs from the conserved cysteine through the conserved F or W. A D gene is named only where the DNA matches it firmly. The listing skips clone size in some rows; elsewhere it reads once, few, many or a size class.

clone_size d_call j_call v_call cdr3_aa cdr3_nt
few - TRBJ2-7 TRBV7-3 CASSLTGSAYEQYF TGTGCCAGCAGCTTAACAGGGTCGGCCTACGAGCAGTACTTC
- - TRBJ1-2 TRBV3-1 CASSQGYRGYTF TGTGCCAGCAGCCAAGGATACAGGGGCTACACCTTC
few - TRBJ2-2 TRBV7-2 CASSLYMAGELFF TGTGCCAGCAGTTTATATATGGCCGGGGAGCTGTTTTTT
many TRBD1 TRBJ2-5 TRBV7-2 CASSKGQQETQYF TGTGCCAGCAGCAAGGGACAGCAAGAGACCCAGTACTTC
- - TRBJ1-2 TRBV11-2 CASSSDSPYGYTF TGTGCCAGCAGCTCGGACAGCCCCTATGGCTACACCTTC
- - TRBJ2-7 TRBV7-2 CASSLERFNGEQYF TGTGCCAGCAGCTTAGAAAGGTTTAACGGCGAGCAGTACTTC
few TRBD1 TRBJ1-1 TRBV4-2 CASSQDLQGAMNTEAFF TGTGCCAGCAGCCAAGATTTGCAGGGGGCGATGAACACTGAAGCTTTCTTT
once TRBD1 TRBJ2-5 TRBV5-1 CASSLGQGQDTQYF TGCGCCAGCAGCTTGGGACAGGGCCAAGATACCCAGTACTTC
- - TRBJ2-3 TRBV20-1 CSARLLVETDTQYF TGCAGTGCTAGACTTTTGGTAGAGACAGATACGCAGTATTTT
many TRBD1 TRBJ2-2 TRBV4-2 CASSQDRGRTGELFF TGTGCCAGCAGCCAGGACAGGGGTCGCACCGGGGAGCTGTTTTTT
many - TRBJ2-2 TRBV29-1 CSVLRNANTGELFF TGCAGCGTTCTGCGGAATGCGAACACCGGGGAGCTGTTTTTT
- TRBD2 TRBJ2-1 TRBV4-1 CASSYTSGYNEQFF TGCGCCAGCAGCTATACTAGCGGTTACAATGAGCAGTTCTTC
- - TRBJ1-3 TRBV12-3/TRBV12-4 CASRDSGNTIYF TGTGCCAGCAGAGATTCTGGAAACACCATATATTTT
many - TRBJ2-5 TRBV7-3 CASSLSSAQETQYF TGTGCCAGCAGCTTAAGTTCAGCTCAAGAGACCCAGTACTTC
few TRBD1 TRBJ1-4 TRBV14 CASSQQGTTNEKLFF TGTGCCAGCAGTCAACAGGGGACAACTAATGAAAAACTGTTTTTT
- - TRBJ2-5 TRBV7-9 CASSFPGPQETQYF TGTGCCAGCAGCTTTCCGGGACCTCAAGAGACCCAGTACTTC
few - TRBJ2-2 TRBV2 CASKETALSGELFF TGTGCCAGCAAAGAGACAGCTCTTTCCGGGGAGCTGTTTTTT
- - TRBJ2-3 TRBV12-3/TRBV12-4 CASSLSNTGDTQYF TGTGCCAGCAGTTTATCGAACACTGGAGATACGCAGTATTTT
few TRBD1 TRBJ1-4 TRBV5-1 CASSFTGELGEKLFF TGCGCCAGCAGCTTTACAGGGGAGCTGGGTGAAAAACTGTTTTTT
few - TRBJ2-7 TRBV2 CASSGIQGNYEQYF TGTGCCAGCAGTGGTATCCAGGGGAACTACGAGCAGTACTTC
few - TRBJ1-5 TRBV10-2 CATLGRSNQPQHF TGCGCCACCCTAGGGAGGTCCAATCAGCCCCAGCATTTT
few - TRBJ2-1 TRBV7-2 CASSLVSRGGNEQFF TGTGCCAGCAGCTTAGTCTCTAGGGGTGGGAATGAGCAGTTCTTC
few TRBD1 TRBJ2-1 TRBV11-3 CASRSTGTGGLSYNEQFF TGTGCCAGCAGATCGACCGGGACAGGGGGTCTTTCCTACAATGAGCAGTTCTTC
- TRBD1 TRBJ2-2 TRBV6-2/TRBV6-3 CASSSWWDRDLNTGELFF TGTGCCAGCAGTTCATGGTGGGACAGAGACTTGAACACCGGGGAGCTGTTTTTT
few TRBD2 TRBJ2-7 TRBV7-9 CASSLGSSGRALYF TGTGCCAGCAGCTTAGGATCTAGCGGGAGGGCCCTGTACTTC
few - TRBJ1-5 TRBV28 CASSQSWENQPQHF TGTGCCAGCAGTCAATCTTGGGAAAATCAGCCCCAGCATTTT
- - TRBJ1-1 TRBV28 CATRKYTEAFF TGTGCCACCCGAAAGTACACTGAAGCTTTCTTT
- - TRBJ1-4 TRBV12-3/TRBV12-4 CASRPTGIEKLFF TGTGCCAGCAGGCCGACAGGCATAGAAAAACTGTTTTTT
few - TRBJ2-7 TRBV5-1 CASGSESYEQYF TGCGCCAGCGGGTCAGAAAGCTACGAGCAGTACTTC